This entry features one T cell receptor (beta chain) sequence. Time point of the sample: pretreatment peripheral blood. This CDR3 is built from 17 residues. The ends were cut back, 2 bases at V and 7 bases at J, with 21 bases in the middle. The germline CDR1 and CDR2 sequences are SGHDN and FVKESK. The data derive from a study of PD-L1 blockade in urothelial cancer. TCRdb's copy holds only in-frame clones and misses some; the assay was immunoSEQ multiplex PCR. The table has more than 50,000 clones, 81% seen once. The sample in question was PBMCs, obtained around atezolizumab (anti-PD-L1) treatment. The V gene is TRBV14, the J gene TRBJ2-1; tentative D call: TRBD1 (6 bases). This clonotype was sampled from a man in his 70s with urothelial cancer. The CDR3 DNA reads as TGTGCCAGCAGCCAACACCCACAGGGTGTCTGGCTAAATGAGCAGTTCTTC. It encodes CASSQHPQGVWLNEQFF.